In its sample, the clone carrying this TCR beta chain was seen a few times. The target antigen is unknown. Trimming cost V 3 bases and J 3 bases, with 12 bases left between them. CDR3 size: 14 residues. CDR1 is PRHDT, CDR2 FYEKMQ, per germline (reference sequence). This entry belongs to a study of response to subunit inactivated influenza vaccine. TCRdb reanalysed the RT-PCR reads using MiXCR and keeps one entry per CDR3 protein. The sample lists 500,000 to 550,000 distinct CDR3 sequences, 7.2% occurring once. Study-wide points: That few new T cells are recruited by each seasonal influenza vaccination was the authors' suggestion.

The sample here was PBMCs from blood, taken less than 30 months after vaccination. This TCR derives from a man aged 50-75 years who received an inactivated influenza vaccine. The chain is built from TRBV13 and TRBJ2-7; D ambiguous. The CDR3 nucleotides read TGTGCCAGCAGCTTCGCGTTGCGGTTCTACGAGCAGTACTTC. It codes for CASSFALRFYEQYF.